These 20 T cell receptor beta chains originate from one sample sequenced in a study of blood T cell repertoires in COVID-19 (dated by TCRdb to 2020 to 2021). Libraries were constructed by the immunoSEQ multiplex PCR assay. Imported from immuneACCESS, the table was reduced by TCRdb to in-frame sequences with V and J called. These copies leave out some clones; in studies compared against another copy, an unresolved V gene accounts for under half, and the cause of the remainder is not known. The sample yields 40,000 to 50,000 clones; about nine tenths were counted once. In total, the top ten clones hold under 25% of the sample. Sample: peripheral blood. The receptors were sampled from a man aged 45-65 years with active COVID-19.

The chain uses TRBV18 and TRBJ2-5; TRBD2 matches at 14 bases. There are 15 residues in the CDR3. Germline V gene data show CDR1 as KGHSH and CDR2 as LQKENI. V trimming: 4 bases; J trimming: 8 bases; junction bases outside the gene matches: 6. Here the CDR3 DNA reads TGTGCCAGCTCACAGGCGACTAGCGGGAGGGGAACCCAGTACTTC. Amino acid sequence: CASSQATSGRGTQYF.

The table lists this clone with a count of one. The chain carries TRBV3-1 (or the pseudogene TRBV3-2) and TRBJ1-5; no reliable D call. V was cut by 0 bases and J by 4 bases, with 7 bases left in between. CDR3 size: 14 residues. From germline, CDR1 is LGHDT and CDR2 YNNKEL (reference sequence). CDR3 in amino acids: CASSQDHGNQPQHF. The CDR3 DNA reads TGTGCCAGCAGCCAAGATCACGGTAATCAGCCCCAGCATTTT.

DNA of the CDR3: TGTGCCAGCAGCTCGTATAGTTCCTACGAGCAGTACTTC. Its protein is CASSSYSSYEQYF. This chain connects TRBV7-2 to TRBJ2-7; D is undetermined. Per the germline V gene, CDR1 is SGHTA and CDR2 is FQGNSA. Trimming left V 4 bases short and J 1 base short, with 8 bases between. This CDR3 has 13 amino acids. Based on the CDR3 plus reference TRBV7-2 and TRBJ2-7, the full variable domain is GAGVSQSPSNKVTEKGKDVELRCDPISGHTALYWYRQSLGQGLEFLIYFQGNSAPDKSGLPSDRFSAERTGGSVSTLTIQRTQQEDSAVYLCASSSYSSYEQYFGPGTRLTVT.

This chain joins TRBV7-8 and TRBJ2-7, with TRBD2 identical over 7 bases. Losses at the gene ends were 1 base for V and 3 bases for J; bases not matched to a gene: 6. The CDR3 runs to 15 residues. CDR1 SGHVS and CDR2 FQNEAQ come from the germline V gene. The CDR3 is CASSLVVSGGYEQYF. In nucleotides, the CDR3 is TGTGCCAGCAGCTTAGTAGTGTCGGGAGGCTACGAGCAGTACTTC.

CDR3 bases: TGCAGCGTTGCTACCTTTCCGAACACTGAAGCTTTCTTT. Translated, it gives CSVATFPNTEAFF. This rearrangement joins TRBV29-1 to TRBJ1-1; D is unclear. CDR3 length: 13 residues. Germline V gives CDR1 SQVTM, CDR2 ANQGSEA. Trimming removed 4 bases from V and 1 base from J, with 10 bases in between. Together with reference TRBV29-1 and TRBJ1-1, the CDR3 gives the full variable domain: SAVISQKPSRDICQRGTSLTIQCQVDSQVTMMFWYRQQPGQSLTLIATANQGSEATYESGFVIDKFPISRPNLTFSTLTVSNMSPEDSSIYLCSVATFPNTEAFFGQGTRLTVV.

This chain links TRBV6-1 with TRBJ2-6; D gene uncertain. The CDR3 contains 18 residues. Looked up from germline, CDR1 is MNHNS and CDR2 is SASEGT. Trimming left V 4 bases short and J 0 bases short, with 16 bases between. The CDR3 sequence is CASSVNSPISSGANVLTF. DNA for the CDR3: TGTGCCAGCAGTGTAAACTCCCCCATTTCCTCTGGGGCCAACGTCCTGACTTTC.

The rearrangement joins TRBV6-5 to TRBJ2-1, with 11 bases aligning to TRBD2. The CDR3 is made up of 13 amino acids. J lost 9 bases, V lost 5 bases, and 3 bases had no gene match. CDR1 is MNHEY, CDR2 SVGAGI, per germline. Here the CDR3 reads CASSHGTSGEQFF. Written as DNA, the CDR3 is TGTGCCAGCAGTCACGGGACTAGCGGTGAGCAGTTCTTC.

The CDR3 region has the DNA TGTGCCAGCAGTGAGAGGCGGCGGGTCCAGCATTTT. It codes for CASSERRRVQHF. This chain joins TRBV28 and TRBJ1-5; no definite D call. Germline CDR1 MDHEN, CDR2 SYDVKM. The CDR3 extends over 12 amino acids. V shed 5 bases and J shed 12 bases, with 14 bases lying between them.

The V and J genes are TRBV18 and TRBJ2-1, with D possibly being TRBD1 (6 bases). Trimming took off 4 bases at V and 8 bases at J, with 9 bases between the two ends. This CDR3 is 12 amino acids long. Germline CDR1 KGHSH, CDR2 LQKENI. The CDR3 DNA is TGTGCCAGCTCACGCGAGGGGGATGAGCAGTTCTTC. Its protein is CASSREGDEQFF.

This chain uses TRBV10-3 with TRBJ2-7, with 14 bases that match TRBD2. There are 14 residues in the CDR3. After removal of 11 bases from V and 5 bases from J, the junction contained 8 bases not matched to a gene. Germline CDR1 is ENHRY and CDR2 is SYGVKD. CDR3: CAASSGLAGDEQYF. CDR3 nucleotide sequence: TGTGCCGCCTCCTCGGGACTAGCGGGAGACGAGCAGTACTTC.

This rearrangement joins TRBV18 to TRBJ2-7; D not resolved. V lost 3 bases to trimming and J lost 6 bases, with 9 bases between them. The CDR3 is 12 residues long. The germline CDR1 and CDR2 sequences are KGHSH and LQKENI. The CDR3, as DNA: TGTGCCAGCTCACCTAGTAACGGCGAGCAGTACTTC. Its protein is CASSPSNGEQYF.

The chain carries TRBV6-2 or TRBV6-3 and TRBJ2-7, with 8 nucleotides matching TRBD1. CDR1 is MNHEY, CDR2 SVGEGT, per germline. V was pared by 4 bases and J by 2 bases, with 7 bases of the junction left unmatched. The length of the CDR3 is 15 residues. The CDR3: CASSFDLTGAYEQYF. In nucleotides, the CDR3 is TGTGCCAGCAGTTTCGATTTGACAGGGGCCTACGAGCAGTACTTC.

For this clone: Other DNA sequences within the sample encode an identical CDR3. V usage is TRBV18 and J usage is TRBJ2-7; 9 positions agree with TRBD1. Germline values: CDR1 KGHSH, CDR2 LQKENI. CDR3 length: 14 amino acids. V was clipped by 3 bases and J by 3 bases; unmatched bases: 3. The chain's CDR3 is CASSPGQGLYEQYF. As DNA, the CDR3 is TGTGCCAGCTCACCCGGACAGGGGCTCTACGAGCAGTACTTC.

The chain carries TRBV21-1 and TRBJ1-1; TRBD1 reflects the table's D call only, with no check against the DNA. TRBV21-1 is flagged as a pseudogene. This CDR3 has 16 residues. CDR3 nucleotides: TGTGCCAGCAGGCCCGGGACAGGGTCGATGAACACTGAAGCTTTCTTT. Its protein is CASRPGTGSMNTEAFF.

This clone has just one count. The genes are TRBV6-1 and TRBJ1-2; D is ambiguous. Trimming stripped 1 base from V and 7 bases from J, with 10 bases between. This CDR3 contains 13 residues. Per germline, CDR1 MNHNS and CDR2 SASEGT. The CDR3 sequence is CASSEERRSGYTF. The CDR3 DNA reads as TGTGCCAGCAGTGAAGAGAGAAGGAGTGGCTACACCTTC.

The V and J genes are TRBV7-2 and TRBJ2-5; 9 nucleotides agree with TRBD2. The junction had 10 bases not matched to a gene; V was cut back by 4 bases and J by 1 base. Germline V gives CDR1 SGHTA, CDR2 FQGNSA. CDR3 length: 17 residues. In DNA form, the CDR3 reads TGTGCCAGCAGCTACATAGCGGGAGTGCAGGGCCAAGAGACCCAGTACTTC. It codes for CASSYIAGVQGQETQYF.

J is TRBJ2-6 and V is TRBV19; TRBD1 matches at 9 bases. The CDR3 runs 17 residues. The trim removed 7 bases at V and 1 base at J, leaving 8 bases unmatched. Germline-derived CDR1 and CDR2 are LNHDA and SQIVND (reference sequence). The CDR3 spells CASMRGQGRSGANVLTF. Written as DNA, the CDR3 is TGTGCCAGTATGAGGGGACAGGGTAGGTCTGGGGCCAACGTCCTGACTTTC.

V usage is TRBV27 and J usage is TRBJ2-7; the match to TRBD2 covers 10 bases. V dropped 2 bases and J dropped 0; count of bases not matched to a gene: 4. Germline V lookup: CDR1 MNHEY, CDR2 SMNVEV (reference sequence). The CDR3 sequence is 16 residues long. The CDR3, as DNA: TGTGCCAGCAGTTTAGGACTAGCGGTAAACTCCTACGAGCAGTACTTC. It encodes CASSLGLAVNSYEQYF.

V is TRBV19 and J is TRBJ2-2; 12 nucleotides agree with TRBD2. V trimming: 2 bases; J trimming: 7 bases; junction bases outside the gene matches: 2. This CDR3 has 15 amino acids. Germline lookup yields CDR1 LNHDA and CDR2 SQIVND (reference sequence). CDR3 in amino acids: CASSIRLAGVGELFF. Here the CDR3 DNA reads TGTGCCAGTAGTATACGACTAGCGGGAGTCGGGGAGCTGTTTTTT.

V usage is TRBV9 and J usage is TRBJ2-3; TRBD2 matches 12 bases. The CDR3 covers 18 residues. Germline V CDR1 and CDR2: SGDLS, YYNGEE. J gave up 3 bases and V 2 bases, and 10 bases lay outside the gene matches. DNA of the CDR3: TGTGCCAGCAGCGTTCAGGCGAGGACTAGCGGGATAACAGATACGCAGTATTTT. Translation: CASSVQARTSGITDTQYF.